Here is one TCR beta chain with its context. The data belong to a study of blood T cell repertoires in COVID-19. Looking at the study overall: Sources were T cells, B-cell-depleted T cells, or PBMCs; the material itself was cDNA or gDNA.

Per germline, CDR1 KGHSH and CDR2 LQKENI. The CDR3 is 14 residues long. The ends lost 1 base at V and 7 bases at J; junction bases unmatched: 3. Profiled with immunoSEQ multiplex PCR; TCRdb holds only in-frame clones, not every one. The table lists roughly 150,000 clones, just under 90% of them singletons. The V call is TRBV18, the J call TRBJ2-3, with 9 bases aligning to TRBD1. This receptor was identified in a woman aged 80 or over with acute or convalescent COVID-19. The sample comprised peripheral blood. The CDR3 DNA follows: TGTGCCAGCTCACCACAGGACAGGGGAAATACGCAGTATTTT. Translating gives CASSPQDRGNTQYF.